A single sample gave rise to the 26 T cell receptor beta chains below, sequenced in a study of OX40 agonist ivuxolimab in advanced cancers. The repertoire was sequenced with immunoSEQ multiplex PCR; TCRdb's copy has only in-frame clones and lacks some. The sample includes roughly 88,000 clones, about 87% of them seen just once. Sample: CD4+ or CD8+ T cells sorted from blood, taken in a trial of the OX40 agonist ivuxolimab. The receptors stem from an adult with an advanced solid tumor such as melanoma, head and neck, liver or kidney cancer.

As DNA, the CDR3 is TGTGCCAGCAGCCCGTCGGGGCAGGTATCCCCCAATGAGCAGTTCTTC. This sequence encodes CASSPSGQVSPNEQFF. The rearrangement joins TRBV7-2 to TRBJ2-1, with D possibly called TRBD1 or TRBD2 (5 bases each). The CDR3 runs to 16 residues. The V end lost 5 bases, the J end lost 6 bases, and 20 bases lay between the germline ends. Germline V gene lookup returns CDR1 SGHTA and CDR2 FQGNSA.

In its sample, this clone was seen once. The chain uses TRBV6-5 and TRBJ2-1, with a weak D call TRBD2 (6 bases). Trimming took 2 bases from V and 1 from J, leaving 12 bases between them. Germline values: CDR1 MNHEY, CDR2 SVGAGI. This CDR3 spans 16 amino acids. The CDR3 loop reads CASSYKYGGSYNEQFF. CDR3 sequence (DNA): TGTGCCAGCAGTTACAAATACGGGGGATCCTACAATGAGCAGTTCTTC.

V usage is TRBV13 and J usage is TRBJ2-3; D gene ambiguous. Germline V gene lookup returns CDR1 PRHDT and CDR2 FYEKMQ (reference sequence). The CDR3 runs to 15 residues. V lost 1 base to trimming and J lost 0 bases, with 8 bases between them. The CDR3 loop reads CASSLDPASTDTQYF. CDR3 DNA: TGTGCCAGCAGCTTAGATCCGGCTAGCACAGATACGCAGTATTTT.

This chain connects TRBV7-2 to TRBJ2-7; 10 bases line up with TRBD2. This CDR3 has 15 residues. Germline-derived CDR1 and CDR2 are SGHTA and FQGNSA. The V and J ends lost 5 bases and 5 bases, in that order; junction bases with no gene match: 9. The CDR3 loop reads CASSQGGAGGNEQYF. Here the CDR3 DNA reads TGTGCCAGCAGCCAAGGCGGAGCGGGAGGGAACGAGCAGTACTTC.

The rearrangement links TRBV14 to TRBJ2-2; TRBD2 aligns across 12 bases. The V and J ends lost 4 bases and 7 bases, in that order; junction bases with no gene match: 7. This CDR3 has 16 residues. From germline, CDR1 is SGHDN and CDR2 FVKESK. CDR3 amino acids: CASSPRLAGEGGELFF. In DNA form, the CDR3 reads TGTGCCAGCAGCCCGCGACTAGCGGGAGAGGGCGGGGAGCTGTTTTTT.

The rearrangement joins TRBV7-9 to TRBJ1-4, with a weak D call TRBD1 (5 bases). In germline, CDR1 is SEHNR, CDR2 FQNEAQ (reference sequence). This CDR3 is built from 14 residues. V was shortened by 3 bases and J by 7 bases, with 12 bases between the two germline ends. The CDR3 spells CASSLVSGFEKLFF. CDR3 DNA: TGTGCCAGCAGCTTGGTTTCAGGGTTTGAAAAACTGTTTTTT. The full variable domain, its missing parts supplied by reference TRBV7-9 and TRBJ1-4, is DTGVSQNPRHKITKRGQNVTFRCDPISEHNRLYWYRQTLGQGPEFLTYFQNEAQLEKSRLLSDRFSAERPKGSFSTLEIQRTEQGDSAMYLCASSLVSGFEKLFFGSGTQLSVL.

The chain combines TRBV5-1 with TRBJ2-4, with 10 nucleotides matching TRBD2. With V trimmed by 3 bases and J by 2 bases, 5 bases remained unmatched. CDR3 size: 16 residues. The V gene's germline CDR1 is SGHRS and CDR2 YFSETQ. As DNA, the CDR3 is TGCGCCAGCAGCTCCTTAGCGGGAGGAACCAAAAACATTCAGTACTTC. Amino acids: CASSSLAGGTKNIQYF. Combining the CDR3 with reference TRBV5-1 and TRBJ2-4 gives the whole variable domain KAGVTQTPRYLIKTRGQQVTLSCSPISGHRSVSWYQQTPGQGLQFLFEYFSETQRNKGNFPGRFSGRQFSNSRSEMNVSTLELGDSALYLCASSSLAGGTKNIQYFGAGTRLSVL.

The chain couples TRBV19 to TRBJ2-1; D may be TRBD1 or TRBD2 (5 bases each). The V end was cut by 7 bases, the J end by 5 bases, with 15 bases between. The CDR3 extends over 14 amino acids. CDR1 and CDR2 (germline): LNHDA, SQIVND (reference sequence). CDR3 loop: CASKGSVIHNEQFF. The CDR3 bases are TGTGCCAGTAAGGGGAGTGTAATCCACAATGAGCAGTTCTTC.

CDR3 protein: CSVEGPGGLDGELFF. CDR3 DNA: TGCAGCGTTGAGGGACCGGGTGGGCTTGACGGGGAGCTGTTTTTT. This chain links TRBV29-1 with TRBJ2-2; possibly TRBD1 or TRBD2 for D (5 bases each). Trimming took off 3 bases at V and 7 bases at J, with 18 bases between the two ends. This CDR3 is 15 amino acids long. CDR1 and CDR2 from the germline V gene are SQVTM and ANQGSEA.

As DNA, the CDR3 is TGTGCCAGCGCTACCTTCTCCTCCTATAATTCACCCCTCCACTTT. This sequence encodes CASATFSSYNSPLHF. The chain carries TRBV28 and TRBJ1-6; D unresolved. The V end lost 8 bases, the J end lost 0 bases, and 11 bases lay between the germline ends. The CDR3 spans 15 residues. Germline CDR1 MDHEN, CDR2 SYDVKM.

This clone has only a few counts. The same CDR3 can be traced to other DNA sequences in this sample. This chain uses TRBV2 with TRBJ1-1; D unresolved. The CDR3 contains 13 residues. Germline assignment: CDR1 SNHLY and CDR2 FYNNEI. V dropped 5 bases and J dropped 0 bases, with 7 bases sitting between them. The CDR3 reads CASSSYMNTEAFF. In nucleotides, the CDR3 is TGTGCCAGCAGTTCGTACATGAACACTGAAGCTTTCTTT.

This clone was found once. The V and J genes are TRBV19 and TRBJ2-7; the match to TRBD2 covers 9 bases. The V gene's germline CDR1 is LNHDA and CDR2 SQIVND (reference sequence). Losses at the gene ends were 7 bases for V and 2 bases for J; bases not matched to a gene: 9. This CDR3 region has 15 residues. CDR3 sequence: CASKDHAGGAYEQYF. CDR3 sequence (DNA): TGTGCCAGTAAGGACCACGCGGGAGGGGCCTACGAGCAGTACTTC.

This chain uses TRBV5-1 with TRBJ2-2, with 12 positions matching TRBD2. Unmatched junction bases numbered 5, after V lost 5 bases and J lost 3 bases. Per the germline V gene, CDR1 is SGHRS and CDR2 is YFSETQ. This CDR3 spans 16 amino acids. The CDR3 region is CASRLLAGGDTGELFF. The CDR3 DNA follows: TGCGCCAGCAGATTACTAGCGGGAGGCGACACCGGGGAGCTGTTTTTT.

The chain uses TRBV5-4 and TRBJ2-5, with 10 bases matching TRBD2. The CDR3 runs 16 residues. V lost 3 bases, J lost 2 bases, and 7 bases stayed unmatched. Per germline, CDR1 SGHNT and CDR2 YYREEE (reference sequence). CDR3 coding DNA: TGTGCCAGCAGCTCCCCAGCGGGAGGGGGGCAAGAGACCCAGTACTTC. Its protein is CASSSPAGGGQETQYF.

This chain uses TRBV30 with TRBJ1-2, with 7 bases fitting TRBD1. The V segment lost 2 bases and the J segment 4 bases; nucleotides outside the gene matches: 4. This CDR3 has 13 amino acids. Germline CDR1 is GTSNPN and CDR2 is SVGIG (reference sequence). Here the CDR3 reads CAWSPGQAYGYTF. The CDR3 region has the DNA TGTGCCTGGAGTCCCGGACAGGCCTATGGCTACACCTTC.

The chain carries TRBV28 and TRBJ2-1; tentative D call: TRBD1 (5 bases). The V gene's germline CDR1 is MDHEN and CDR2 SYDVKM. V was pared by 6 bases and J by 6 bases, with 12 bases between. There are 13 residues in the CDR3. In DNA, the CDR3 is TGTGCCAGCAGGGTGGGCAGGGCCAATGAGCAGTTCTTC. It specifies CASRVGRANEQFF.

This chain uses TRBV11-3 with TRBJ2-7; 9 nucleotides match TRBD2. After removal of 0 bases from V and 3 bases from J, the junction contained 3 bases not matched to a gene. Per the germline V gene, CDR1 is SGHNT and CDR2 is YENEEA. The CDR3 covers 15 residues. In DNA, the CDR3 is TGTGCCAGCAGCTTAGACCCTAGCGGGGTCTACGAGCAGTACGTC. Translation: CASSLDPSGVYEQYV.

This clone was detected only a few times. This chain uses TRBV19 with TRBJ1-5; D uncertain. This CDR3 has 15 amino acids. V was cut by 8 bases and J by 0 bases, with 14 bases left in between. Germline V gene lookup returns CDR1 LNHDA and CDR2 SQIVND (reference sequence). CDR3 in amino acids: CASGFERYSNQPQHF. The CDR3, as DNA: TGTGCCAGTGGTTTTGAGCGGTATAGCAATCAGCCCCAGCATTTT.

This clone was detected once. This chain uses TRBV5-4 with TRBJ1-1; TRBD1 matches at 9 bases. J lost 11 bases, V lost 3 bases, and 11 bases had no gene match. Germline-derived CDR1 and CDR2 are SGHNT and YYREEE (reference sequence). The length of the CDR3 is 14 residues. CDR3 DNA: TGTGCCAGCAGCTCGGGACAGGGTACTATTGGCGCTTTCTTT. Amino acids: CASSSGQGTIGAFF.

For the CDR3, the DNA is TGTGCCAGCAGCTTACTTGCCGCAGGCTCAGTCGACGAGCAGTACTTC. Translating gives CASSLLAAGSVDEQYF. The V and J genes are TRBV11-2 and TRBJ2-7, with no clear D. The CDR3 runs 16 residues. The germline V gene encodes CDR1 SGHAT and CDR2 FQNNGV. V was trimmed by 2 bases and J by 5 bases, leaving 19 bases between them.

This clone was seen once. The gene calls are TRBV19 and TRBJ2-5; 13 bases map to TRBD2. V shed 3 bases and J 5 bases; nucleotides not matched to a gene: 3. The length of the CDR3 is 15 residues. Germline CDR1 reads LNHDA; CDR2 reads SQIVND (reference sequence). The CDR3 loop reads CASSIWTSGSETQYF. The CDR3 DNA reads TGTGCCAGTAGTATTTGGACTAGCGGGAGTGAGACCCAGTACTTC.

The rearrangement links TRBV19 to TRBJ1-5; D is unresolved. The CDR3 spans 15 residues. V lost 5 bases and J 2 bases, leaving 13 bases between the germline ends. Germline CDR1 and CDR2: LNHDA and SQIVND (reference sequence). In DNA, the CDR3 is TGTGCCAGTAGTCCACTCCCGGGAGGCAATCAGCCCCAGCATTTT. It is translated as CASSPLPGGNQPQHF.

V gene TRBV13 combines with J gene TRBJ1-3, with 7 positions matching TRBD1. With 5 bases clipped from V and 0 bases from J, the junction kept 10 bases outside the gene matches. The CDR3 runs to 17 residues. Per germline, CDR1 PRHDT and CDR2 FYEKMQ (reference sequence). Here the CDR3 reads CASSRGGAGSSGNTIYF. In DNA form, the CDR3 reads TGTGCCAGCAGCCGAGGGGGCGCAGGGAGCTCTGGAAACACCATATATTTT.

This clone was detected a few times. The chain uses TRBV12-5 and TRBJ1-4, with 9 bases fitting TRBD1. CDR1 and CDR2 from the germline V gene are LGHNT and FRNRAP. The CDR3 has 15 residues. Unmatched junction bases numbered 7, after V lost 4 bases and J lost 7 bases. CDR3 sequence reads: CASGSETGGSEKLFF. CDR3 coding DNA: TGTGCTAGTGGTTCAGAGACAGGGGGAAGTGAAAAACTGTTTTTT.

The J gene is TRBJ2-3, the V gene TRBV27, with D hard to call. The germline CDR1 and CDR2 sequences are MNHEY and SMNVEV (reference sequence). The V end lost 4 bases, the J end lost 7 bases, and 12 bases lay between the germline ends. The CDR3 runs to 13 residues. The CDR3 loop reads CASSSSFPNTQYF. The DNA for the CDR3 is TGTGCCAGCAGTTCATCTTTCCCAAATACGCAGTATTTT.

The chain is built from TRBV11-3 and TRBJ2-7; TRBD1 aligns across 8 bases. Germline V gives CDR1 SGHNT, CDR2 YENEEA. Trimming cost V 6 bases and J 3 bases; bases outside gene matches: 10. The CDR3 is made up of 15 amino acids. The CDR3 spells CASSEQGQAFYEQYF. CDR3 sequence (DNA): TGTGCCAGCAGTGAACAGGGACAGGCCTTCTACGAGCAGTACTTC.